In this sample, the clone carrying this T cell receptor beta chain turned up once. What it binds is not known. The germline gene is not matched at one end of the junction; a read error may be the cause. The data are from a study of cytomegalovirus exposure and HLA in healthy donors. Researchers ran the PCR with 60 Vbeta and 13 Jbeta primers. Method: immunoSEQ multiplex PCR; TCRdb's copy keeps in-frame clones and lacks some. The sample consists of about 150,000 clones, about 80% of them appearing once. Germline lookup yields CDR1 SEHNR and CDR2 FQNEAQ (reference sequence). The CDR3 consists of 16 residues. Whole-study findings and limits: The availability of immune exposure information extended only to CMV serostatus.

This TCR was sampled from a woman between 45 and 60 years old in good health and CMV-seropositive. The chain has TRBV7-9 and TRBJ2-5; D possibly corresponds to TRBD1 (5 bases). Sequences were obtained from PBMCs. The CDR3 is CASSLVRERIQEAQYF. In DNA, the CDR3 is TGTGCCAGCAGCCTTGTCAGGGAACGGATTCAAGAGGCCCAGTACTTC.